Shown below are 2 T cell receptor beta chains from a single sample sequenced in a study of cytomegalovirus exposure and HLA in healthy donors. The PCR had 60 Vbeta and 13 Jbeta primers. The assay was immunoSEQ multiplex PCR, and TCRdb's table has in-frame clones only and misses some. The sample consists of roughly 170,000 clones, around 86% of them appearing once. The sequenced material came from PBMCs. The receptors come from a man between 45 and 60 years old in good health and CMV-seronegative.

J is TRBJ2-3 and V is TRBV10-3; 13 bases fit TRBD2. With 5 bases clipped from V and 2 bases from J, the junction kept 4 bases outside the gene matches. The CDR3 has 16 residues. Germline V gene sequence: CDR1 ENHRY, CDR2 SYGVKD. DNA for the CDR3: TGTGCCATCAGTCCGGGACTAGCGGGGTACACAGATACGCAGTATTTT. This gives the protein CAISPGLAGYTDTQYF.

The chain is built from TRBV11-2 and TRBJ1-1; possibly TRBD1 for D (5 bases). The CDR3 contains 17 residues. Per germline, CDR1 SGHAT and CDR2 FQNNGV. V shed 0 bases and J shed 0 bases, with 14 bases lying between them. The DNA for the CDR3 is TGTGCCAGCAGCTTAGAAGGGGCCTCCGCCATGAACACTGAAGCTTTCTTT. It codes for CASSLEGASAMNTEAFF.